The rows below give T cell receptor beta chains drawn from one sample of a study of early T cells in non-severe SARS-CoV-2 infection. TCRdb analysed the 5' RACE reads with MiXCR anew, one entry per CDR3 protein. The sample holds tens of thousands of distinct CDR3 sequences, more than 9% seen once. Input material: whole blood. These receptors all come from an adult who was a healthcare worker with PCR-confirmed SARS-CoV-2 infection or an uninfected control (not recorded which). Each CDR3 is given with its conserved first and last residue. The D gene is left open where the match is weak. The listing skips clone size in some rows; elsewhere it reads once, few, many or a size class.

V gene: TRBV20-1; D gene: TRBD2; clone size: many; J gene: TRBJ2-7; CDR3 protein: CSAVAGGPLYEQYF; CDR3 DNA: TGCAGTGCTGTAGCGGGAGGGCCTTTGTACGAGCAGTACTTC
V gene: TRBV29-1; D gene: TRBD1; clone size: .; J gene: TRBJ2-3; CDR3 protein: CSGDRGGTDTQYF; CDR3 DNA: TGCAGCGGTGACAGGGGTGGTACAGATACGCAGTATTTT
V gene: TRBV5-1; D gene: .; clone size: .; J gene: TRBJ2-7; CDR3 protein: CASSFSAQSHEQYF; CDR3 DNA: TGCGCCAGCAGCTTTTCGGCACAGAGCCACGAGCAGTACTTC
V gene: TRBV3-1; D gene: .; clone size: many; J gene: TRBJ1-2; CDR3 protein: CASSTQSAGGYGYTF; CDR3 DNA: TGTGCCAGCAGCACGCAGTCCGCCGGCGGCTATGGCTACACCTTC
V gene: TRBV5-1; D gene: .; clone size: few; J gene: TRBJ1-5; CDR3 protein: CASSLEGDRPQHF; CDR3 DNA: TGCGCCAGCAGCTTGGAGGGGGACCGGCCCCAGCATTTT
V gene: TRBV7-6; D gene: .; clone size: many; J gene: TRBJ1-5; CDR3 protein: CASSLGVNQPQHF; CDR3 DNA: TGTGCCAGCAGCTTAGGGGTAAATCAGCCCCAGCATTTT
V gene: TRBV7-2; D gene: .; clone size: few; J gene: TRBJ1-1; CDR3 protein: CASSLGGLRAFF; CDR3 DNA: TGTGCCAGCAGTCTAGGGGGGTTGAGAGCTTTCTTT
V gene: TRBV3-1; D gene: .; clone size: few; J gene: TRBJ2-1; CDR3 protein: CASSQGNYNEQFF; CDR3 DNA: TGTGCCAGCAGCCAAGGAAACTACAATGAGCAGTTCTTC
V gene: TRBV29-1; D gene: TRBD2; clone size: .; J gene: TRBJ2-5; CDR3 protein: CSVAATSGQETQYF; CDR3 DNA: TGCAGCGTTGCCGCGACTAGCGGCCAAGAGACCCAGTACTTC
V gene: TRBV12-5; D gene: TRBD1; clone size: many; J gene: TRBJ1-5; CDR3 protein: CASGLGLDRGRFVGQPQHF; CDR3 DNA: TGTGCTAGTGGTTTGGGCCTGGACAGGGGGCGTTTTGTGGGTCAGCCCCAGCATTTT
V gene: TRBV7-2; D gene: .; clone size: few; J gene: TRBJ1-1; CDR3 protein: CASSLLTNTEAFF; CDR3 DNA: TGTGCCAGCAGTTTACTTACGAACACTGAAGCTTTCTTT
V gene: TRBV6-2/TRBV6-3; D gene: TRBD2; clone size: many; J gene: TRBJ2-1; CDR3 protein: CASRRILAGGDNEQFF; CDR3 DNA: TGTGCCAGCAGACGCATACTAGCGGGAGGTGACAATGAGCAGTTCTTC
V gene: TRBV20-1; D gene: .; clone size: many; J gene: TRBJ2-1; CDR3 protein: CSVRSGLGSSYNEQFF; CDR3 DNA: TGCAGTGTCAGATCGGGACTCGGGAGCTCCTACAATGAGCAGTTCTTC
V gene: TRBV6-2/TRBV6-3; D gene: TRBD2; clone size: .; J gene: TRBJ2-1; CDR3 protein: CASRVGGVSEQFF; CDR3 DNA: TGTGCCAGCAGGGTCGGGGGGGTCAGTGAGCAGTTCTTC
V gene: TRBV6-2/TRBV6-3; D gene: .; clone size: few; J gene: TRBJ2-3; CDR3 protein: CASSPPGDADTQYF; CDR3 DNA: TGTGCCAGCAGCCCCCCCGGGGATGCAGATACGCAGTATTTT
V gene: TRBV28; D gene: TRBD2; clone size: .; J gene: TRBJ2-7; CDR3 protein: CASSLQNGGAGEQYF; CDR3 DNA: TGTGCCAGCAGTTTGCAAAACGGGGGGGCTGGAGAGCAGTACTTC
V gene: TRBV7-2; D gene: .; clone size: .; J gene: TRBJ1-2; CDR3 protein: CASTNYGYTF; CDR3 DNA: TGTGCCAGCACCAATTATGGCTACACCTTC
V gene: TRBV7-2; D gene: .; clone size: few; J gene: TRBJ1-5; CDR3 protein: CASSLVGAGFSNQPQHF; CDR3 DNA: TGTGCCAGCAGCTTAGTAGGAGCAGGCTTTAGCAATCAGCCCCAGCATTTT
V gene: TRBV12-3/TRBV12-4; D gene: TRBD2; clone size: few; J gene: TRBJ2-1; CDR3 protein: CASRLAGGSYNEQFF; CDR3 DNA: TGTGCCAGCAGACTAGCGGGGGGCTCCTACAATGAGCAGTTCTTC
V gene: TRBV4-1; D gene: TRBD2; clone size: many; J gene: TRBJ2-7; CDR3 protein: CASSRALAGSTLYEQYF; CDR3 DNA: TGCGCCAGCAGCCGAGCTCTAGCGGGGTCTACACTCTACGAGCAGTACTTC
V gene: TRBV10-3; D gene: .; clone size: .; J gene: TRBJ1-1; CDR3 protein: CATNRESYTEAFF; CDR3 DNA: TGTGCCACCAACAGGGAATCGTACACTGAAGCTTTCTTT
V gene: TRBV3-1; D gene: .; clone size: few; J gene: TRBJ2-2; CDR3 protein: CASSQRTETRELFF; CDR3 DNA: TGTGCCAGCAGCCAAAGAACCGAAACCCGGGAGCTGTTTTTT
V gene: TRBV25-1; D gene: .; clone size: .; J gene: TRBJ1-6; CDR3 protein: CASSLGESRGSYNSPLHF; CDR3 DNA: TGTGCCAGCAGTTTAGGGGAAAGTAGAGGCTCCTATAATTCACCCCTCCACTTT
V gene: TRBV7-6; D gene: TRBD1; clone size: many; J gene: TRBJ1-1; CDR3 protein: CASSLWTGEPNTEAFF; CDR3 DNA: TGTGCCAGCAGCTTATGGACAGGGGAACCGAACACTGAAGCTTTCTTT
V gene: TRBV7-3; D gene: .; clone size: .; J gene: TRBJ2-1; CDR3 protein: CASSPSTGYNEQFF; CDR3 DNA: TGTGCCAGCAGCCCCTCTACTGGCTACAATGAGCAGTTCTTC
V gene: TRBV6-1; D gene: .; clone size: few; J gene: TRBJ1-3; CDR3 protein: CASSSLSVTDGNTIYF; CDR3 DNA: TGTGCCAGCAGTTCCTTATCCGTAACAGATGGAAACACCATATATTTT
V gene: TRBV20-1; D gene: TRBD2; clone size: many; J gene: TRBJ2-1; CDR3 protein: CSAKSGGPDNEQFF; CDR3 DNA: TGCAGTGCTAAAAGCGGGGGGCCCGACAATGAGCAGTTCTTC
V gene: TRBV29-1; D gene: TRBD2; clone size: many; J gene: TRBJ2-1; CDR3 protein: CSGGGRATNEQFF; CDR3 DNA: TGCAGTGGGGGCGGGAGGGCCACCAATGAGCAGTTCTTC
V gene: TRBV29-1; D gene: .; clone size: many; J gene: TRBJ2-3; CDR3 protein: CSVFPRGISDTQYF; CDR3 DNA: TGCAGCGTTTTTCCCCGCGGGATTTCAGATACGCAGTATTTT
V gene: TRBV7-2; D gene: .; clone size: few; J gene: TRBJ2-3; CDR3 protein: CASSLSPGRSTDTQYF; CDR3 DNA: TGTGCCAGCAGCTTAAGTCCCGGGAGAAGCACAGATACGCAGTATTTT
V gene: TRBV7-3; D gene: TRBD2; clone size: many; J gene: TRBJ2-7; CDR3 protein: CASSLGTSGPYEQYF; CDR3 DNA: TGTGCCAGCAGCCTCGGGACTAGCGGCCCCTACGAGCAGTACTTC
V gene: TRBV4-3; D gene: TRBD2; clone size: many; J gene: TRBJ2-7; CDR3 protein: CASSFTSGHRSEQYF; CDR3 DNA: TGCGCCAGCAGCTTTACTAGCGGTCACCGGAGCGAGCAGTACTTC
V gene: TRBV4-3; D gene: .; clone size: many; J gene: TRBJ2-3; CDR3 protein: CASSQVRGSGTDTQYF; CDR3 DNA: TGCGCCAGCAGCCAAGTTAGGGGCAGTGGCACAGATACGCAGTATTTT
V gene: TRBV2; D gene: .; clone size: few; J gene: TRBJ2-2; CDR3 protein: CASSAGRLITAGELFF; CDR3 DNA: TGTGCCAGCAGTGCGGGACGTCTGATTACCGCCGGGGAGCTGTTTTTT
V gene: TRBV7-6; D gene: .; clone size: many; J gene: TRBJ2-3; CDR3 protein: CASSALAADTQYF; CDR3 DNA: TGTGCCAGCAGCGCACTAGCAGCAGATACGCAGTATTTT
V gene: TRBV7-9; D gene: .; clone size: few; J gene: TRBJ2-6; CDR3 protein: CASSPRGHSGANVLTF; CDR3 DNA: TGTGCCAGCAGTCCCCGGGGGCACTCTGGGGCCAACGTCCTGACTTTC
V gene: TRBV5-1; D gene: .; clone size: .; J gene: TRBJ2-3; CDR3 protein: CASSGDFIDTQYF; CDR3 DNA: TGCGCCAGCAGCGGAGACTTCATAGATACGCAGTATTTT
V gene: TRBV19; D gene: .; clone size: few; J gene: TRBJ2-1; CDR3 protein: CASSGRWASSYNEQFF; CDR3 DNA: TGTGCCAGTAGTGGTAGGTGGGCCTCGTCCTACAATGAGCAGTTCTTC
V gene: TRBV12-3/TRBV12-4; D gene: .; clone size: many; J gene: TRBJ2-1; CDR3 protein: CASSFSLPGLHTPLGGF; CDR3 DNA: TGTGCCAGCAGTTTCTCCCTCCCCGGACTCCACACTCCACTTGGGGGTTTC
V gene: TRBV11-2; D gene: .; clone size: few; J gene: TRBJ1-1; CDR3 protein: CASSFGGRAEAFF; CDR3 DNA: TGTGCCAGCAGCTTCGGAGGACGCGCTGAAGCTTTCTTT
V gene: TRBV18; D gene: TRBD1; clone size: .; J gene: TRBJ1-1; CDR3 protein: CASSPRGLGTEAFF; CDR3 DNA: TGTGCCAGCTCACCCAGGGGGCTTGGCACTGAAGCTTTCTTT
V gene: TRBV6-5; D gene: .; clone size: many; J gene: TRBJ2-2; CDR3 protein: CASSGGPGLGTGELFF; CDR3 DNA: TGTGCCAGCAGTGGGGGGCCAGGGTTAGGCACCGGGGAGCTGTTTTTT
V gene: TRBV11-1; D gene: TRBD2; clone size: .; J gene: TRBJ2-3; CDR3 protein: CASSVKTGTSGRDTQYF; CDR3 DNA: TGTGCCAGCAGCGTCAAGACCGGGACTAGCGGGAGGGATACGCAGTATTTT
V gene: TRBV7-3; D gene: .; clone size: .; J gene: TRBJ2-7; CDR3 protein: CASSRKMGMPYEQYF; CDR3 DNA: TGTGCCAGCAGCCGAAAGATGGGTATGCCCTACGAGCAGTACTTC
V gene: TRBV5-1; D gene: .; clone size: .; J gene: TRBJ1-6; CDR3 protein: CASSLDPPGGGNSPLHF; CDR3 DNA: TGCGCCAGCAGCTTGGATCCCCCGGGGGGGGGTAATTCACCCCTCCACTTT
V gene: TRBV10-3; D gene: TRBD2; clone size: .; J gene: TRBJ2-7; CDR3 protein: CAIRRTSGSYEQYF; CDR3 DNA: TGTGCCATCAGACGGACTAGCGGGAGCTACGAGCAGTACTTC
V gene: TRBV5-6; D gene: .; clone size: few; J gene: TRBJ2-7; CDR3 protein: CASSLIPIGGTPLEQYF; CDR3 DNA: TGTGCCAGCAGCTTAATTCCGATAGGAGGGACTCCCCTCGAGCAGTACTTC
V gene: TRBV7-9; D gene: .; clone size: medium-sized; J gene: TRBJ1-5; CDR3 protein: CASSLGVSDQPQHF; CDR3 DNA: TGTGCCAGCAGCTTAGGGGTTTCGGATCAGCCCCAGCATTTT
V gene: TRBV4-3; D gene: .; clone size: .; J gene: TRBJ2-3; CDR3 protein: CAAGSRDTQYF; CDR3 DNA: TGCGCCGCCGGGAGTCGAGATACGCAGTATTTT
V gene: TRBV2; D gene: .; clone size: many; J gene: TRBJ2-5; CDR3 protein: CASSVNRIKTQYF; CDR3 DNA: TGTGCCAGCAGTGTGAACCGTATCAAGACCCAGTACTTC
V gene: TRBV5-1; D gene: .; clone size: few; J gene: TRBJ2-7; CDR3 protein: CASSSNPGGYEQYF; CDR3 DNA: TGCGCCAGCAGCTCTAACCCCGGGGGATACGAGCAGTACTTC
V gene: TRBV21-1; D gene: .; clone size: many; J gene: TRBJ2-5; CDR3 protein: CASSKRTVDFQYF; CDR3 DNA: TGTGCCAGCAGCAAAAGGACGGTAGATTTCCAGTACTTC
V gene: TRBV20-1; D gene: .; clone size: many; J gene: TRBJ2-6; CDR3 protein: CSARDTGANVLTF; CDR3 DNA: TGCAGTGCTAGAGATACAGGGGCCAACGTCCTGACTTTC